The rows below give T cell receptor beta chains drawn from one sample of a study of tumor-infiltrating lymphocytes in oesophageal squamous cell carcinoma. TCRdb reanalysed the PCR reads using MiXCR and keeps one entry per CDR3 protein. The sample includes about 19,000 distinct CDR3 sequences, under 50% of them seen just once. Sequencing used normal esophageal tissue next to the tumor. The receptors stem from a male donor with esophageal squamous cell carcinoma. Each CDR3 is given with its conserved first and last residue. Each record gives: J gene, clone size, V gene, D gene, CDR3 DNA, CDR3 protein. A D gene is named only where the DNA matches it firmly. Clone sizes are given selectively: once, few, many, or a class where the clone is expanded.

J gene: TRBJ2-1; clone size: few; V gene: TRBV7-9; D gene: NA; CDR3 DNA: TGTGCCAGCAGGATTTCCAATGAGCAGTTCTTC; CDR3 protein: CASRISNEQFF
J gene: TRBJ2-3; clone size: few; V gene: TRBV7-3; D gene: NA; CDR3 DNA: TGTGCCAGCAGCCCTGGAGCGGCCCTCACAGATACGCAGTATTTT; CDR3 protein: CASSPGAALTDTQYF
J gene: TRBJ2-2; clone size: NA; V gene: TRBV11-2; D gene: TRBD2; CDR3 DNA: TGTGCCAGCAGCCAGCGGGAGGGCAGGACCGGGGAGCTGTTTTTT; CDR3 protein: CASSQREGRTGELFF
J gene: TRBJ2-7; clone size: many; V gene: TRBV6-2/TRBV6-3; D gene: NA; CDR3 DNA: TGTGCCAGCAGGACCTCGGGCGAGCAGTACTTC; CDR3 protein: CASRTSGEQYF
J gene: TRBJ1-3; clone size: many; V gene: TRBV5-5; D gene: NA; CDR3 DNA: TGTGCCAGCAGCTTGAGAGGGAGCGACTCTGGAAACACCATATATTTT; CDR3 protein: CASSLRGSDSGNTIYF
J gene: TRBJ2-7; clone size: few; V gene: TRBV7-2; D gene: TRBD2; CDR3 DNA: TGTGCCAGCAGCTTAATGGCGGGAGGCCGTGAGCAGTACTTC; CDR3 protein: CASSLMAGGREQYF
J gene: TRBJ1-4; clone size: many; V gene: TRBV5-6; D gene: NA; CDR3 DNA: TGTGCCAGCAGCTCGGGCGCCATTCTCGGGGCAGAAAAACTGTTTTTT; CDR3 protein: CASSSGAILGAEKLFF
J gene: TRBJ2-1; clone size: NA; V gene: TRBV7-2; D gene: NA; CDR3 DNA: TGTGCCAGCAGCTTCCAGGGACAAGTCTTC; CDR3 protein: CASSFQGQVF
J gene: TRBJ2-7; clone size: many; V gene: TRBV5-6; D gene: TRBD2; CDR3 DNA: TGTGCCAGCAGCGTGGGACTAGCGGGCTACGAGCAGTACTTC; CDR3 protein: CASSVGLAGYEQYF
J gene: TRBJ2-1; clone size: many; V gene: TRBV19; D gene: TRBD2; CDR3 DNA: TGTGCCAGCGGCGAGCGGGAGGTATACAATGAGCAGTTCTTC; CDR3 protein: CASGEREVYNEQFF
J gene: TRBJ2-7; clone size: medium-sized; V gene: TRBV7-6; D gene: TRBD2; CDR3 DNA: TGTGCCAGCTCAGCGGGAGTTGATGAGCAGTACTTC; CDR3 protein: CASSAGVDEQYF
J gene: TRBJ1-2; clone size: NA; V gene: TRBV30; D gene: NA; CDR3 DNA: TGTGCCTGGAGGGGGGACTTACACTATGGCTACACCTTC; CDR3 protein: CAWRGDLHYGYTF
J gene: TRBJ1-1; clone size: NA; V gene: TRBV6-5; D gene: TRBD1; CDR3 DNA: TGTGCCAGCAGTTACGAGTACAGGGGGAACACTGAAGCTTTCTTT; CDR3 protein: CASSYEYRGNTEAFF
J gene: TRBJ2-7; clone size: few; V gene: TRBV7-8; D gene: NA; CDR3 DNA: TGTGCCAGCAGCTTCGACGACACCTACGAGCAGTACTTC; CDR3 protein: CASSFDDTYEQYF
J gene: TRBJ2-5; clone size: many; V gene: TRBV5-1; D gene: TRBD1; CDR3 DNA: TGCGCCAGCAGCTTGGCCACGGGACAGGGACAAGAGACCCAGTACTTC; CDR3 protein: CASSLATGQGQETQYF
J gene: TRBJ2-7; clone size: many; V gene: TRBV11-2; D gene: NA; CDR3 DNA: TGTGCCAGCAGCTTAGTAGGGACCGGGTTAAACGAGCAGTACTTC; CDR3 protein: CASSLVGTGLNEQYF
J gene: TRBJ1-5; clone size: medium-sized; V gene: TRBV6-1; D gene: NA; CDR3 DNA: TGTGCCAGCAGTGAAGCCGGGGATCAGCCCCAGCATTTT; CDR3 protein: CASSEAGDQPQHF
J gene: TRBJ2-1; clone size: NA; V gene: TRBV7-2; D gene: TRBD1; CDR3 DNA: TGTGCCAGCAGCCCTCGGACAGGGGACAACAATGAGCAGTTCTTC; CDR3 protein: CASSPRTGDNNEQFF
J gene: TRBJ2-7; clone size: NA; V gene: TRBV2; D gene: TRBD2; CDR3 DNA: TGTGCCAGCAGGGAGCGGGGGACCTACGAGCAGTACTTC; CDR3 protein: CASRERGTYEQYF
J gene: TRBJ1-4; clone size: many; V gene: TRBV7-2; D gene: NA; CDR3 DNA: TGTGCCAGCAGCTTGACCGGGCCCAATGAAAAACTGTTTTTT; CDR3 protein: CASSLTGPNEKLFF
J gene: TRBJ2-5; clone size: few; V gene: TRBV3-1; D gene: NA; CDR3 DNA: TGTGCCAGCAGCCTACTTGGGCAGGGTGATGAGGAGACCCAGTACTTC; CDR3 protein: CASSLLGQGDEETQYF
J gene: TRBJ2-1; clone size: NA; V gene: TRBV7-6; D gene: TRBD2; CDR3 DNA: TGTGCCAGCAGCTTAAGCCCGCGGGAGGCTCGTAATGAGCAGTTCTTC; CDR3 protein: CASSLSPREARNEQFF
J gene: TRBJ2-7; clone size: many; V gene: TRBV6-1; D gene: TRBD1; CDR3 DNA: TGTGCCAGCAGTTCCCTAACTTTGACAGGGTCACACTCCTACGAGCAGTACTTC; CDR3 protein: CASSSLTLTGSHSYEQYF
J gene: TRBJ2-1; clone size: many; V gene: TRBV5-1; D gene: NA; CDR3 DNA: TGCGCCAGCAGCTTGCGGGGGCGCCGCAATGAGCAGTTCTTC; CDR3 protein: CASSLRGRRNEQFF
J gene: TRBJ2-1; clone size: many; V gene: TRBV5-6; D gene: TRBD2; CDR3 DNA: TGTGCCAGCAGTCCACTAGCGCTGAGCTCCTACAATGAGCAGTTCTTC; CDR3 protein: CASSPLALSSYNEQFF
J gene: TRBJ1-4; clone size: few; V gene: TRBV28; D gene: TRBD1; CDR3 DNA: TGTGCCAGCAGCATTAGCGACAGGGGGCCGATTGGTGAAAAACTGTTTTTT; CDR3 protein: CASSISDRGPIGEKLFF